These 10 T cell receptor beta chains came from one sample sequenced in a study of shared clonotypes between healthy human individuals (dated by TCRdb to about 2020). Library preparation was by the immunoSEQ multiplex PCR assay. What TCRdb holds here is the immuneACCESS table cut down to in-frame rearrangements. Part of the clones is not present; checked against another copy, under half of the missing clones reflect an unresolved V gene, and the others are unexplained. This sample gives just over 2,000,000 clones in total; roughly 94% of them show up just once. The ten largest clones represent 0.1% to 0.15% of the sample. Material for sequencing was naive CD4+ T cells sorted from blood. Taken with the paper, the label for cell subset or site translates to: CD45RA+ positively selected. Receptors originate from a man aged 18 to 35 in good health.

The chain joins TRBV6-1 to TRBJ2-5; D might be TRBD1 (6 bases). V was shortened by 10 bases and J by 7 bases, with 19 bases between the two germline ends. This CDR3 comprises 13 residues. From germline, CDR1 is MNHNS and CDR2 SASEGT. CDR3 loop: CATPLGASATQYF. The DNA of the CDR3 is TGTGCCACCCCCTTGGGGGCTTCGGCGACCCAGTACTTC.

The chain couples TRBV4-3 to TRBJ2-1; perhaps TRBD1 as D (6 bases). CDR3 length equals 16 residues. Germline CDR1 reads LGHNA; CDR2 reads YSLEER. V lost 0 bases, J lost 4 bases, and 13 bases lay in between. The CDR3 region is CASSQDLTGIYNEQFF. The CDR3 bases are TGCGCCAGCAGCCAAGATCTCACAGGGATTTACAATGAGCAGTTCTTC.

This chain links TRBV10-3 with TRBJ2-5; TRBD2 might be the D (6 bases). CDR1 ENHRY and CDR2 SYGVKD come from the germline V gene. CDR3 size: 15 residues. Trimming cost V 0 bases and J 4 bases, with 12 bases left between them. The CDR3 here is CAISESFGGRETQYF. The CDR3 DNA follows: TGTGCCATCAGTGAGTCTTTTGGAGGGAGAGAGACCCAGTACTTC.

The chain combines TRBV6-1 with TRBJ1-3; D is possibly TRBD1 (5 bases). CDR1 MNHNS and CDR2 SASEGT come from the germline V gene. The CDR3 sequence is 15 residues long. The V end was cut by 5 bases, the J end by 0 bases, with 11 bases between. The chain's CDR3 is CASSTRQNSGNTIYF. CDR3 coding DNA: TGTGCCAGCAGTACCCGACAGAACTCTGGAAACACCATATATTTT.

The rearrangement uses TRBV7-6 and TRBJ2-3, with unresolved D. Germline assignment: CDR1 SGHVS and CDR2 FNYEAQ. V lost 6 bases to trimming and J lost 4 bases, with 11 bases between them. The CDR3 has 13 amino acids. In nucleotides, the CDR3 is TGTGCCAGCAGTCCCCCCCAGGCAGATACGCAGTATTTT. Amino acids: CASSPPQADTQYF. Full variable domain (remainder filled in from reference TRBV7-6 and TRBJ2-3): GAGVSQSPRYKVTKRGQDVALRCDPISGHVSLYWYRQALGQGPEFLTYFNYEAQQDKSGLPNDRFSAERPEGSISTLTIQRTEQRDSAMYRCASSPPQADTQYFGPGTRLTVL.

This clone was detected once. The chain carries TRBV7-9 and TRBJ1-2; 12 bases fit TRBD1. In germline, CDR1 is SEHNR, CDR2 FQNEAQ (reference sequence). V lost 6 bases, J lost 3 bases, and 5 bases stayed unmatched. This CDR3 is 15 amino acids long. The CDR3 sequence is CASRSGTGGHYGYTF. CDR3 coding DNA: TGTGCCAGCAGGTCCGGGACAGGGGGCCACTATGGCTACACCTTC.

The genes are TRBV6-6 and TRBJ1-1; 7 bases are shared with TRBD1. The V gene end was trimmed by 6 bases and the J gene end by 1 base; junction bases not matched to a gene: 5. This CDR3 is 14 amino acids long. Germline CDR1 is MNHNY and CDR2 is SVGAGI (reference sequence). The CDR3 reads CASSQTGRNTEAFF. The CDR3 DNA sequence: TGTGCCAGCAGCCAGACAGGGAGGAACACTGAAGCTTTCTTT.

This sequence joins TRBV10-3 and TRBJ1-1; no definite D call. The germline V gene encodes CDR1 ENHRY and CDR2 SYGVKD. V was cut by 6 bases and J by 4 bases, with 12 bases left in between. The CDR3 extends over 13 amino acids. Here the CDR3 reads CAIRSDYVTEAFF. The CDR3 DNA sequence: TGTGCCATCAGGTCGGATTACGTCACTGAAGCTTTCTTT.

The J gene is TRBJ2-4, the V gene TRBV7-2; D not resolved. Trimming shortened V by 1 base and J by 2 bases, and 15 bases separated the two germline ends. The CDR3 is 17 residues long. From germline, CDR1 is SGHTA and CDR2 FQGNSA. This CDR3 reads CASSLVAQLGSKNIQYF. The DNA of the CDR3 is TGTGCCAGCAGCTTAGTAGCCCAATTGGGGTCCAAAAACATTCAGTACTTC.

This clone was counted once. The chain combines TRBV2 with TRBJ2-5; 11 nucleotides match TRBD2. Germline loops: CDR1 SNHLY, CDR2 FYNNEI. Losses at the gene ends were 5 bases for V and 4 bases for J; bases not matched to a gene: 6. The CDR3 runs 15 residues. CDR3 nucleotide sequence: TGTGCCAGCAGTTGGCGGCTAGCGGGAGGAGAGACCCAGTACTTC. Protein sequence: CASSWRLAGGETQYF. Complete variable domain (other parts from reference TRBV2 and TRBJ2-5): EPEVTQTPSHQVTQMGQEVILRCVPISNHLYFYWYRQILGQKVEFLVSFYNNEISEKSEIFDDQFSVERPDGSNFTLKIRSTKLEDSAMYFCASSWRLAGGETQYFGPGTRLLVL.